These T cell receptor beta chains were read from a single sample in a study of cytomegalovirus exposure and HLA in healthy donors. The method was immunoSEQ multiplex PCR; TCRdb's version includes in-frame clones alone and lacks a portion of them. Of 140,000 or so clones listed, about 79% were seen once; the top ten hold 1.5% to 2%. The sequenced sample consisted of PBMCs. These receptor sequences come from a woman in her 30s in good health and CMV-seronegative. CDR3s include the opening cysteine and the closing phenylalanine or tryptophan. A D gene is named only where the DNA matches it firmly. A row's size may be missing; if present it is once, few, many or a size class.

>15|TRBV6-1|TRBJ2-1|NA|TRBD2
TGTGCCAGCAGTGAAAGGACTAGCGGGGGATCGCCGCAGTTCTTC
CASSERTSGGSPQFF
>15|TRBV7-2|TRBJ1-2|NA|TRBD1
TGTGCCAGCAGCTCCTCCGGGACAGGGTTCTATGGCTACACCTTC
CASSSSGTGFYGYTF
>15|TRBV7-8|TRBJ1-2|NA|TRBD1
TGTGCCAGCAGCTTATGGGGACAGGGGGCTGGGGGCTACACCTTC
CASSLWGQGAGGYTF
>15|TRBV7-6|TRBJ1-1|NA|TRBD1
TGTGCCAGCAGCTTAACCAGTCCCGGGACAGGGGTGGCTTTCTTT
CASSLTSPGTGVAFF
>13|TRBV6-5|TRBJ1-1|NA|TRBD1
TGTGCCAGCAGACCTGACAGGGTGATTGAAGCTTTCTTT
CASRPDRVIEAFF
>16|TRBV7-9|TRBJ1-5|NA|TRBD1
TGTGCCAGCAGCCTCTTGGGACAGGGGGAGAATCAGCCCCAGCATTTT
CASSLLGQGENQPQHF
>15|TRBV7-7|TRBJ2-2|NA|TRBD1
TGTGCTAGCAGCTATGGACAGGGCCCCACCGGGGAGCTGTTTTTT
CASSYGQGPTGELFF
>15|TRBV7-8|TRBJ1-4|NA|NA
TGTGCCAGCAGTTCCCCGGGGGGCGTAAGGGAAAAACTGTTTTTT
CASSSPGGVREKLFF
>18|TRBV19|TRBJ2-7|NA|TRBD1
TGTGCCAGTAGTATAGCCCCTCCGGGACAGGGAAGTTCCTACGAGCAGTACTTC
CASSIAPPGQGSSYEQYF
>14|TRBV7-3|TRBJ1-1|NA|NA
TGTGCCAGCAGCGAAAGACCCGGGGTCGCTGAAGCTTTCTTT
CASSERPGVAEAFF
>14|TRBV5-8|TRBJ1-1|NA|NA
TGTGCCAGCAGGGCGGGGGGGTCGGGGGCTGAGGCTTTCTTT
CASRAGGSGAEAFF
>16|TRBV5-1|TRBJ1-1|once|TRBD1
TGCGCCAGCAGGCGACAGGGGGCAATGACGAACACTGAAGCTTTCTTT
CASRRQGAMTNTEAFF
>14|TRBV11-2|TRBJ1-2|few|NA
TGTGCCAGCAGCTTAGATCTGGGGCCCTATGGCTACACCTTC
CASSLDLGPYGYTF
>14|TRBV5-1|TRBJ2-3|NA|NA
TGCGCCAGCAGCGGGGGGGCCTTCGCAGATACGCAGTATTTT
CASSGGAFADTQYF